These 5 T cell receptor beta chains were sequenced from one sample in a study of breast tumors, draining lymph nodes, adjacent tissues. TCRdb ran MiXCR on the multiplex PCR reads and lists one entry per CDR3 protein. The data hold about 300,000 distinct CDR3 sequences, with more than 30% observed a single time. Axillary draining lymph nodes of breast cancer patients supplied the node samples. The sample consisted of axillary lymph node tissue. The receptor set was obtained from a female donor with breast cancer. Some clones in this sample may be carry-over from other donors' samples.

The chain carries TRBV2 and TRBJ2-1; 13 nucleotides agree with TRBD2. Per the germline V gene, CDR1 is SNHLY and CDR2 is FYNNEI. Trimming cost V 8 bases and J 2 bases; bases outside gene matches: 9. The CDR3 consists of 17 residues. CDR3 region: CASDGLAGVRTYNEQFF. In nucleotides, the CDR3 is TGTGCCAGCGACGGACTAGCGGGAGTAAGGACCTACAATGAGCAGTTCTTC.

This clonotype was detected many times. The rearrangement links TRBV2 to TRBJ2-6, with D uncertain. CDR3 length equals 15 residues. V dropped 2 bases and J dropped 0 bases, with 5 bases sitting between them. CDR1 SNHLY and CDR2 FYNNEI come from the germline V gene. CDR3 sequence: CASSELVSGANVLTF. CDR3 coding DNA: TGTGCCAGCAGTGAATTGGTCTCTGGGGCCAACGTCCTGACTTTC.

This clonotype came up many times. The V and J genes are TRBV20-1 and TRBJ2-1; 11 bases line up with TRBD2. CDR1 DFQATT and CDR2 SNEGSKA come from the germline V gene (reference sequence). V was pared by 1 base and J by 15 bases, with 2 bases of the junction left unmatched. The CDR3 has 11 amino acids. CDR3 sequence reads: CSARGLAGMFF. The CDR3 DNA reads TGCAGTGCTAGAGGACTAGCGGGAATGTTCTTC.

This clonotype was detected many times. The rearrangement uses TRBV20-1 and TRBJ1-6; D might be TRBD1 (5 bases). Germline CDR1 and CDR2: DFQATT and SNEGSKA (reference sequence). This CDR3 is 16 amino acids long. With 1 base removed from V and 7 bases from J, the gap between germline ends came to 17 bases. CDR3 sequence (DNA): TGCAGTGCTAGAGCGTACCCGGGGGGGAAAAATTCACCCCTCCACTTT. This codes for CSARAYPGGKNSPLHF.

Worth noting for this clonotype: The junction departs from germline at one end; a sequencing error may be responsible. The chain is built from TRBV7-9 and TRBJ1-2; D call uncertain. Germline CDR1 reads SEHNR; CDR2 reads FQNEAQ (reference sequence). The CDR3 loop spans 14 amino acids. The CDR3 region has the DNA TGTGCCAGCAGCGACACGGGGTCTAACTATGGCTGCACCTTC. It is translated as CASSDTGSNYGCTF. The variable domain in full, completed from reference TRBV7-9 and TRBJ1-2, reads DTGVSQNPRHKITKRGQNVTFRCDPISEHNRLYWYRQTLGQGPEFLTYFQNEAQLEKSRLLSDRFSAERPKGSFSTLEIQRTEQGDSAMYLCASSDTGSNYGCTFGSGTRLTVV.